What follows is one TCR beta chain and its context. What it binds is not known. This entry belongs to a study of T cell repertoires in cytomegalovirus infection. Study-wide context: Matching HLA type and CMV infection were both indicated by public TCR beta signatures. Study results and caveats: The ex vivo response was dominated by HLA-C-restricted CMV-specific TCR beta clonotypes. The study identified carriers of CMV plus the relevant HLA from cumulative public TCR beta family frequency.

Each CDR3 protein is one row after TCRdb ran MiXCR on the reads. The repertoire has hundreds of thousands of distinct CDR3 sequences, around 9.1% of them found once; the top ten carry approximately 2.3%. Germline V gene sequence: CDR1 DFQATT, CDR2 SNEGSKA (reference sequence). CDR3 length equals 16 residues. Trimming removed 6 bases at V and 1 base at J, with 20 bases between. The chain is built from TRBV20-1 and TRBJ2-3; D is uncertain. The source is a human donor in good health (CMV status not recorded). Some clones in this sample may be carry-over from other donors' samples. Sample: PBMCs. The CDR3 DNA reads as TGCAGTGCACTCGCGAAGGGCGGTTCCCGCACAGATACGCAGTATTTT. It encodes CSALAKGGSRTDTQYF.